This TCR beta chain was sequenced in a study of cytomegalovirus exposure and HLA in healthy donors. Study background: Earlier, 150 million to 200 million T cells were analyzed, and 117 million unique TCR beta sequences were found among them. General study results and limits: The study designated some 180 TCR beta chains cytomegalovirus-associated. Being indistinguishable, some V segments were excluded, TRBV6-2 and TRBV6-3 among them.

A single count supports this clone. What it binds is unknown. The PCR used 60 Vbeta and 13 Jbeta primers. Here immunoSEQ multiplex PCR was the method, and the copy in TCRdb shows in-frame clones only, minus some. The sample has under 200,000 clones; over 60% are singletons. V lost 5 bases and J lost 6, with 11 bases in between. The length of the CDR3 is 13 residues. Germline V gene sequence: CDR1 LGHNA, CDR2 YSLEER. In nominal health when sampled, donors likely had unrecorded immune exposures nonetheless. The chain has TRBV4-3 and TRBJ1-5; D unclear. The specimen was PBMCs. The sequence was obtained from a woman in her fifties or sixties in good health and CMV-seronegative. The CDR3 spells CASSTRTGQPQHF. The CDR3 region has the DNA TGCGCCAGCAGCACACGAACGGGTCAGCCCCAGCATTTT.